Listed here is a single TCR beta chain. As yet, its antigen is unknown. The V end lost 0 bases, the J end lost 0 bases, and 9 bases lay between the germline ends. The CDR3 is made up of 16 amino acids. Germline CDR1 reads LGHNA; CDR2 reads YSLEER. This sample is drawn from a study of Ad26.COV2.S vaccination and SARS-CoV-2 variants. Overall study findings and caveats: Vaccinated and placebo-treated recipients had similar non-spike TCR breadth. Reports say spike-specific CD8+ and CD4+ T cell responses covered substantial breadth after vaccination.

Libraries were prepared by immunoSEQ multiplex PCR; TCRdb keeps only in-frame clonotypes and omits some of them. This sample has 400,000 or so clones, with more than 85% found just once. Regarding treatment: some 20 received Ad26.COV2.S at low or high dose, single or two shots; about 5 received placebo; per-sample allocation not given. It was on day 63 after the first vaccine or placebo injection that samples were taken. In Boston, an adult donor aged 18-55 years took part. V gene TRBV4-3 combines with J gene TRBJ1-3; D remains ambiguous. The specimen comprised peripheral blood, sampled in a trial of Ad26.COV2.S vaccine versus placebo. The TCR sequence derives from a person between 18 and 65 years old who received the Ad26.COV2.S COVID-19 vaccine or a placebo. In DNA, the CDR3 is TGCGCCAGCAGCCAAGATATGGCAGGCTCTGGAAACACCATATATTTT. Protein: CASSQDMAGSGNTIYF.